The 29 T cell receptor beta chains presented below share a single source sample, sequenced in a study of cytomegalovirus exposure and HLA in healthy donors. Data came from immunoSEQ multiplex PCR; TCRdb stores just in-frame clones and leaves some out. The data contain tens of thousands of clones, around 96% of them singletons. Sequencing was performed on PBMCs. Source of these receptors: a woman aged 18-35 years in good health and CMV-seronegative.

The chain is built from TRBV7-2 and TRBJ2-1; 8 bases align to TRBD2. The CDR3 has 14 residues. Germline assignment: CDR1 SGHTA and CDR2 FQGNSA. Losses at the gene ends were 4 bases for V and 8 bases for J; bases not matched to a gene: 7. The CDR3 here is CASSYPGTRYEQFF. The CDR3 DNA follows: TGTGCCAGCAGCTATCCGGGGACTAGATATGAGCAGTTCTTC. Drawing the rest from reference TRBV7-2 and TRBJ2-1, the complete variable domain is GAGVSQSPSNKVTEKGKDVELRCDPISGHTALYWYRQSLGQGLEFLIYFQGNSAPDKSGLPSDRFSAERTGGSVSTLTIQRTQQEDSAVYLCASSYPGTRYEQFFGPGTRLTVL.

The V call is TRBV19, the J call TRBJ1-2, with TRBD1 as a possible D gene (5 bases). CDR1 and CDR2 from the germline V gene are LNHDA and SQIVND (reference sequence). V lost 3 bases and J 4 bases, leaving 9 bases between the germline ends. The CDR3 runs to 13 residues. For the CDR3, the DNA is TGTGCCAGTAGTATGGGGCGGAGCTATGGCTACACCTTC. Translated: CASSMGRSYGYTF.

In nucleotides, the CDR3 is TGTGCCAGCAGCCGCAGACTAGCGGGGGGGCCGGACGGGGAGCTGTTTTTT. It is translated as CASSRRLAGGPDGELFF. This chain joins TRBV7-2 and TRBJ2-2, with 14 bases lining up with TRBD2. The germline V gene encodes CDR1 SGHTA and CDR2 FQGNSA. V was clipped by 5 bases and J by 7 bases; unmatched bases: 9. The CDR3 extends over 17 amino acids.

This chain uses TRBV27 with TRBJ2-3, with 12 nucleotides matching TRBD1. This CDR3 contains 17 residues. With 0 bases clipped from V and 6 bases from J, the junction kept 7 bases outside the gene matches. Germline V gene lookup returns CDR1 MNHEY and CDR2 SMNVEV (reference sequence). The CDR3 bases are TGTGCCAGCAGTTTATCGGGGGGACAGGGGGCGGGTGATACGCAGTATTTT. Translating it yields CASSLSGGQGAGDTQYF.

In DNA form, the CDR3 reads TGTGCCAGCAGCGACACCAGAGGACAGCGGATCTATGGCTACACCTTC. Amino acid sequence: CASSDTRGQRIYGYTF. This sequence joins TRBV28 and TRBJ1-2, with D perhaps matching TRBD1 (6 bases). CDR1 is MDHEN and CDR2 is SYDVKM in the germline V gene. Trimming took 6 bases from V and 4 from J, leaving 21 bases between them. The CDR3 totals 16 residues.

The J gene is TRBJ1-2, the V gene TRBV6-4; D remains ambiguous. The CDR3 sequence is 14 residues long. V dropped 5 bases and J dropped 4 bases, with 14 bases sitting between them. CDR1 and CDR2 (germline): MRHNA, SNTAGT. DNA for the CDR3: TGTGCCAGCAGTACCGGACCGAGCGGCTATGGCTACACCTTC. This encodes CASSTGPSGYGYTF.

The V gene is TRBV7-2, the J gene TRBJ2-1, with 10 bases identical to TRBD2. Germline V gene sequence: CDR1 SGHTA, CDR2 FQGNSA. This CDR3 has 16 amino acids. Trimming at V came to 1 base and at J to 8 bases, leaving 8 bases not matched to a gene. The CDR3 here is CASSLVSGRLWDEQFF. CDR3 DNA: TGTGCCAGCAGCTTAGTTAGCGGGAGGCTCTGGGATGAGCAGTTCTTC. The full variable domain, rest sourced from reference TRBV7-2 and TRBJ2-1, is GAGVSQSPSNKVTEKGKDVELRCDPISGHTALYWYRQSLGQGLEFLIYFQGNSAPDKSGLPSDRFSAERTGGSVSTLTIQRTQQEDSAVYLCASSLVSGRLWDEQFFGPGTRLTVL.

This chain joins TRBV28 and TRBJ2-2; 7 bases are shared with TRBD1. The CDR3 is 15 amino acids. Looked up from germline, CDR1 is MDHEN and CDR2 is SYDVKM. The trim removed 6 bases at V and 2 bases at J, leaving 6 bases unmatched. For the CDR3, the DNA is TGTGCCAGCAGGACTGGGACAGATAACACCGGGGAGCTGTTTTTT. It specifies CASRTGTDNTGELFF.

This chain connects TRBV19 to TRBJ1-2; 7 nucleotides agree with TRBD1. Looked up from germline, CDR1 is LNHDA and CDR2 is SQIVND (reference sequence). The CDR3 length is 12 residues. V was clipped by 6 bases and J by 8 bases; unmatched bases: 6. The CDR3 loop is CASSPGGRGYTF. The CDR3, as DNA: TGTGCCAGTAGCCCAGGGGGGAGAGGCTACACCTTC.

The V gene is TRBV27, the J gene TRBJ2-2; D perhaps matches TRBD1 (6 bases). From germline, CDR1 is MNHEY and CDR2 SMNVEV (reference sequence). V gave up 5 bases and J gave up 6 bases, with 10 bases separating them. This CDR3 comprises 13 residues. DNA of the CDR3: TGTGCCAGCAGTATACAGGGTTCCGGGGAGCTGTTTTTT. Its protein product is CASSIQGSGELFF.

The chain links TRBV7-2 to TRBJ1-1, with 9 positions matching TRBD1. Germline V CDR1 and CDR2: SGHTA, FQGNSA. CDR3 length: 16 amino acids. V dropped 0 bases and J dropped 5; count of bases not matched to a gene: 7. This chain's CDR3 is CASSLADRGWETEAFF. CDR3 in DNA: TGTGCCAGCAGCTTAGCGGACAGGGGTTGGGAGACTGAAGCTTTCTTT.

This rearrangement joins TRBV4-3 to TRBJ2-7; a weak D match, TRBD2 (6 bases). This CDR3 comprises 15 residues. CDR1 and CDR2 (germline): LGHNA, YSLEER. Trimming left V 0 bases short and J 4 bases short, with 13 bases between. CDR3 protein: CASSQEGTGLYEQYF. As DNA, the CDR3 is TGCGCCAGCAGCCAAGAGGGGACGGGACTTTACGAGCAGTACTTC.

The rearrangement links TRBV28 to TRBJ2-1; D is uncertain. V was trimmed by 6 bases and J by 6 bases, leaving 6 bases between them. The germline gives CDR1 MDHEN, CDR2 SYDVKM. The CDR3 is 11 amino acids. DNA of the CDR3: TGTGCCAGCAGAAGAGGCAATGAGCAGTTCTTC. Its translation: CASRRGNEQFF.

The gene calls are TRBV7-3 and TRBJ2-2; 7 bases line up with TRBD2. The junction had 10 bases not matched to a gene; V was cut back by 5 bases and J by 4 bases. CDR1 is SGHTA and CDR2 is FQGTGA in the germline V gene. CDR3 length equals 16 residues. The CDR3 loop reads CASSKGKASGTGELFF. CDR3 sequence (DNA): TGTGCCAGCAGCAAGGGGAAGGCTAGCGGCACCGGGGAGCTGTTTTTT.

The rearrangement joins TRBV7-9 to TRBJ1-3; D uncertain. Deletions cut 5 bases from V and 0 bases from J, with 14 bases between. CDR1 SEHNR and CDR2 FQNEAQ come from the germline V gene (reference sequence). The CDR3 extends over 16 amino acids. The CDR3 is CASSPTGLDSGNTIYF. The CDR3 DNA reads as TGTGCCAGCAGCCCCACGGGGTTGGACTCTGGAAACACCATATATTTT.

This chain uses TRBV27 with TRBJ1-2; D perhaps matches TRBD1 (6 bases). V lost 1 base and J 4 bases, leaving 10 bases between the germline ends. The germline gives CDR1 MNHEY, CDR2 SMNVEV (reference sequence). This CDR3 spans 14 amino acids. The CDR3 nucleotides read TGTGCCAGCAGTTTATGGGGACAAGGCTATGGCTACACCTTC. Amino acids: CASSLWGQGYGYTF.

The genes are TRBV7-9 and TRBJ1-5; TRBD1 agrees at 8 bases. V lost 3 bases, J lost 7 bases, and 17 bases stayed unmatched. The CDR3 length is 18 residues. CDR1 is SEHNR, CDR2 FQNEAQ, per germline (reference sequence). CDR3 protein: CASSFFLGGRGPEQPQHF. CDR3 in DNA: TGTGCCAGCAGCTTTTTCCTTGGTGGCAGGGGGCCGGAGCAGCCCCAGCATTTT.

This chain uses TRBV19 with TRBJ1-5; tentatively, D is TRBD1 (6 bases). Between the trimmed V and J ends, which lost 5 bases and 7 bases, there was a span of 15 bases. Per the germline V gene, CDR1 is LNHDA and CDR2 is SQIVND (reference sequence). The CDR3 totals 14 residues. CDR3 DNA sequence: TGTGCCAGTAGTGCCTCGAGGGGGGGGCAGCCCCAGCATTTT. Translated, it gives CASSASRGGQPQHF.

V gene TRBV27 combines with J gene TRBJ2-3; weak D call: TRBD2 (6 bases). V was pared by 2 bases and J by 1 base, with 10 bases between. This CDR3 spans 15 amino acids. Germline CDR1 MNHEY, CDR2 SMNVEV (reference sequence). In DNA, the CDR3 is TGTGCCAGCAGTTTAGTAGCGGTGGGCACAGATACGCAGTATTTT. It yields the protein CASSLVAVGTDTQYF.

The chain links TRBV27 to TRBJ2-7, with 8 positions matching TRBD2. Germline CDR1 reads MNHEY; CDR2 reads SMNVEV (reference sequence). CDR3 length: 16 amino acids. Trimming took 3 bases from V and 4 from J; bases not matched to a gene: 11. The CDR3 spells CASSFSPPPGGYEQYF. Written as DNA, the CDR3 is TGTGCCAGCAGTTTCTCCCCGCCCCCGGGGGGGTACGAGCAGTACTTC.

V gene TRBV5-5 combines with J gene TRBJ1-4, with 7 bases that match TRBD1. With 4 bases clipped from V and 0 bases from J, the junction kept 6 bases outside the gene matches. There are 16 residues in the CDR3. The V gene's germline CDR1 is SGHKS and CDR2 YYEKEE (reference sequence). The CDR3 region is CASSTPGTATNEKLFF. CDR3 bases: TGTGCCAGCAGCACCCCCGGGACAGCAACTAATGAAAAACTGTTTTTT.

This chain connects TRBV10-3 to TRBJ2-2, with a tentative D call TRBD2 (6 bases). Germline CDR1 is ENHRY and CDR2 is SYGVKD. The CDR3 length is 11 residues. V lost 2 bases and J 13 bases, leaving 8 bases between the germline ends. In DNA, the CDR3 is TGTGCCATCAGTGAGAGGGAGGTGCTGTTTTTT. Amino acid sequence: CAISEREVLFF.

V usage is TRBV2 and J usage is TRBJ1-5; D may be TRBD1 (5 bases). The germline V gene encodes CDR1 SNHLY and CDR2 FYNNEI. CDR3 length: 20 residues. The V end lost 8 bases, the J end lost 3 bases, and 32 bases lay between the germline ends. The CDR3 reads CASEPTPPGGDRSLNQPQHF. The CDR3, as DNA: TGTGCCAGCGAGCCCACCCCGCCTGGGGGGGACCGCAGCCTCAATCAGCCCCAGCATTTT.

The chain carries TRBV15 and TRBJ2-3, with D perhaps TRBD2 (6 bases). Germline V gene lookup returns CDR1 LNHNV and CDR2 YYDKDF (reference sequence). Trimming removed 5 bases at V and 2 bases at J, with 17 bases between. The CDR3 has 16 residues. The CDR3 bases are TGTGCCACCAGCGGAGGACCGGGACTCACCACAGATACGCAGTATTTT. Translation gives CATSGGPGLTTDTQYF.

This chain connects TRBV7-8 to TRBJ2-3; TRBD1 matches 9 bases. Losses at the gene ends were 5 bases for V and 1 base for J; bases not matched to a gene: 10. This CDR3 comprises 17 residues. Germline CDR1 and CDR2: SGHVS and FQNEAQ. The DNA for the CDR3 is TGTGCCAGCAGCATCGGGACAGGGACCCTCCGCACAGATACGCAGTATTTT. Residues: CASSIGTGTLRTDTQYF.

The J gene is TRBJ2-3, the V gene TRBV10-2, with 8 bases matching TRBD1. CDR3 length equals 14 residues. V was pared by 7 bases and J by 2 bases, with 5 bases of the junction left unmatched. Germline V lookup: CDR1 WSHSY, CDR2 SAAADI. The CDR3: CASMPQGATDTQYF. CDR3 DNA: TGCGCCAGCATGCCCCAGGGGGCCACAGATACGCAGTATTTT.

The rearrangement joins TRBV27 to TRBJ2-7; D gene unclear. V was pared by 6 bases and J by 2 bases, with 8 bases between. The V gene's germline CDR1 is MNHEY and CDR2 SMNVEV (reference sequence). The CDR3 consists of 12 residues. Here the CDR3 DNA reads TGTGCCAGCAGCCATTCCCCCTACGAGCAGTACTTC. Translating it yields CASSHSPYEQYF.

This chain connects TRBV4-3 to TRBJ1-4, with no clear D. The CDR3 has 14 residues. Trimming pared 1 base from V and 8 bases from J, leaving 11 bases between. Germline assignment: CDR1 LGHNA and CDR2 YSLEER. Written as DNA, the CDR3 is TGCGCCAGCAGCCAAGCGGGGTCCCTCGAAAAACTGTTTTTT. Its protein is CASSQAGSLEKLFF.

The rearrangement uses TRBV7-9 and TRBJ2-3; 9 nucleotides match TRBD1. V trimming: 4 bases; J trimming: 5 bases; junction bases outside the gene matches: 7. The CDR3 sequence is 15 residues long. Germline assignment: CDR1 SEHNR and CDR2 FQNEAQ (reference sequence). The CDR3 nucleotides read TGTGCCAGCAGCTCGGGGGACAGGGTGGGAGATACGCAGTATTTT. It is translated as CASSSGDRVGDTQYF. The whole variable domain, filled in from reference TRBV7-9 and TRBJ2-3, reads DTGVSQNPRHKITKRGQNVTFRCDPISEHNRLYWYRQTLGQGPEFLTYFQNEAQLEKSRLLSDRFSAERPKGSFSTLEIQRTEQGDSAMYLCASSSGDRVGDTQYFGPGTRLTVL.